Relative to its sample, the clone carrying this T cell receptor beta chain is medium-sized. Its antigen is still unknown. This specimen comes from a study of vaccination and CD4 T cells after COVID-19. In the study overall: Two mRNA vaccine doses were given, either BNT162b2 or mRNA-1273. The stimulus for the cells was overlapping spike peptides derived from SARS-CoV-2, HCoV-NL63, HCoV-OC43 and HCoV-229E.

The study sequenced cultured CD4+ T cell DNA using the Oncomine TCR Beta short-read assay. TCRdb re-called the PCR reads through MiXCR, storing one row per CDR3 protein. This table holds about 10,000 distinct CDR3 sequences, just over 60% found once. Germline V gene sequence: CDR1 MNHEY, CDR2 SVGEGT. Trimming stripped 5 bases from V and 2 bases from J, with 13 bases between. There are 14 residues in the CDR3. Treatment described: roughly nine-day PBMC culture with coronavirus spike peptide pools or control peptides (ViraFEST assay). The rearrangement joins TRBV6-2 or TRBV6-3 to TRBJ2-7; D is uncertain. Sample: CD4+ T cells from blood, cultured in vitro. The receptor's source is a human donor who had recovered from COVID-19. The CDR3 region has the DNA TGTGCCAGCAGTACGCCGACTTATACCTACGAGCAGTACTTC. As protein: CASSTPTYTYEQYF.